One sample yielded the 16 T cell receptor beta chains listed below, sequenced in a study of T cells in Graves' hyperthyroidism and ophthalmopathy. Using RNA transcripts as the source, TCR beta CDR3 regions were amplified. First-round RT-PCR with HTBI primers amplified the TCR CDR3 region. TCRdb re-derived calls from the multiplex PCR reads in MiXCR, one entry per CDR3 protein. Found here are 300,000 or so distinct CDR3 sequences, approximately 17% of them singletons; the top ten hold around 34%. The specimen was blood. These receptors all stem from a man under 40 with Graves' hyperthyroidism.

This clonotype was counted only a few times. The CDR3 DNA reads as TGTGCCAGCATAAGGTCTGTGAACACCGGGGAGCTGTTTTTT. Protein sequence: CASIRSVNTGELFF. This chain uses TRBV6-1 with TRBJ2-2; D gene uncertain. This CDR3 spans 14 amino acids. CDR1 and CDR2 (germline): MNHNS, SASEGT. Trimming took 7 bases from V and 1 from J, leaving 10 bases between them.

This clonotype turned up a few times. This chain joins TRBV28 and TRBJ1-2, with 8 nucleotides matching TRBD1. The trim removed 6 bases at V and 8 bases at J, leaving 11 bases unmatched. The length of the CDR3 is 14 residues. Germline CDR1 MDHEN, CDR2 SYDVKM. This CDR3 reads CASSPTPGGRGYTF. Here the CDR3 DNA reads TGTGCCAGCAGCCCTACTCCAGGGGGCAGGGGCTACACCTTC.

This clonotype was observed at least ten times. The chain employs TRBV2 and TRBJ2-1, with 12 bases lining up with TRBD2. V shed 8 bases, J shed 9 bases, and the junction held 8 bases outside the gene matches. The germline gives CDR1 SNHLY, CDR2 FYNNEI. The length of the CDR3 is 14 residues. Here the CDR3 DNA reads TGTGCCAGCCTCCGACTAGCGGGAGCTGGTGAGCAGTTCTTC. Encoded protein: CASLRLAGAGEQFF.

Many counts were recorded for this clonotype. The rearrangement joins TRBV19 to TRBJ1-5; no clear D gene. The germline CDR1 and CDR2 sequences are LNHDA and SQIVND (reference sequence). The CDR3 spans 16 residues. The V and J ends lost 7 bases and 5 bases respectively, with 21 bases between them. The CDR3 DNA follows: TGTGCCAGTACTCCCGTGGAGGGTCGAGCCGATCAGCCCCAGCATTTT. Its protein is CASTPVEGRADQPQHF.

This clonotype was found a few times. The rearrangement links TRBV19 to TRBJ2-1; 11 bases are shared with TRBD2. V was pared by 6 bases and J by 7 bases, with 14 bases of the junction left unmatched. The CDR3 length is 17 residues. Germline assignment: CDR1 LNHDA and CDR2 SQIVND (reference sequence). CDR3 protein: CASRKRFTSGSRNEQFF. CDR3 coding DNA: TGTGCCAGTAGAAAACGGTTTACTAGCGGGAGTCGAAATGAGCAGTTCTTC. Full variable domain (outside the CDR3, taken from reference TRBV19 and TRBJ2-1): DGGITQSPKYLFRKEGQNVTLSCEQNLNHDAMYWYRQDPGQGLRLIYYSQIVNDFQKGDIAEGYSVSREKKESFPLTVTSAQKNPTAFYLCASRKRFTSGSRNEQFFGPGTRLTVL.

The J gene is TRBJ2-2, the V gene TRBV6-1, with D maybe TRBD2 (6 bases). CDR1 MNHNS and CDR2 SASEGT come from the germline V gene. The germline V and J ends were trimmed by 9 bases and 0 bases, with 17 bases remaining between them. CDR3 length: 16 amino acids. The CDR3 nucleotides are TGTGCCAGATCCTTTGCCCGGGACTCGAACACCGGGGAGCTGTTTTTT. As protein: CARSFARDSNTGELFF.

A single count supports this clonotype. This chain links TRBV11-2 with TRBJ1-1; 7 bases are shared with TRBD1. The germline V gene has CDR1 SGHAT and CDR2 FQNNGV. The CDR3 extends over 16 amino acids. Trimming cost V 3 bases and J 4 bases; bases outside gene matches: 11. The CDR3 spells CASSLMAGGGGTEAFF. The CDR3 DNA sequence: TGTGCCAGCAGCTTGATGGCAGGGGGGGGTGGCACTGAAGCTTTCTTT.

This clonotype was seen repeatedly, ten times or more. The chain is built from TRBV27 and TRBJ2-3; D perhaps matches TRBD2 (6 bases). The CDR3 is 19 residues long. Germline CDR1 MNHEY, CDR2 SMNVEV (reference sequence). Trimming removed 5 bases from V and 5 bases from J, with 29 bases in between. In DNA form, the CDR3 reads TGTGCCAGCAGTCTTCCTATTAGCTACCGGGAGCCACACATAGATACGCAGTATTTT. The encoded protein is CASSLPISYREPHIDTQYF.

The chain has TRBV12-3 or TRBV12-4 and TRBJ2-1; D is unclear. This CDR3 has 11 amino acids. The V gene lost 8 bases and the J gene lost 8 bases, with 10 bases spanning the gap. The CDR3 region has the DNA TGTGCCAGCGCCGAGGTTGATGAGCAGTTCTTC. Its protein product is CASAEVDEQFF.

A few counts support this clonotype. This chain uses TRBV28 with TRBJ2-7, with TRBD1 as a possible D gene (5 bases). The ends were cut back, 6 bases at V and 4 bases at J, with 16 bases in the middle. There are 14 residues in the CDR3. Germline V gene data show CDR1 as MDHEN and CDR2 as SYDVKM. DNA of the CDR3: TGTGCCAGCAGCTCCAGGGCGGCCCTATACGAGCAGTACTTC. The encoded protein is CASSSRAALYEQYF.

This clonotype was seen only a few times. This chain connects TRBV27 to TRBJ2-3; D uncertain. Per the germline V gene, CDR1 is MNHEY and CDR2 is SMNVEV (reference sequence). The CDR3 runs to 16 residues. Trimming left V 5 bases short and J 0 bases short, with 15 bases between. CDR3 residues: CASSMDGSLSTDTQYF. CDR3 in DNA: TGTGCCAGCAGTATGGACGGCAGTCTTAGCACAGATACGCAGTATTTT.

Ten or more counts support this clonotype. The genes are TRBV6-1 and TRBJ2-6, with 7 nucleotides matching TRBD1. Germline trimming cut 6 bases from V and 1 base from J; bases unmatched to any gene: 15. This CDR3 is built from 19 residues. Per the germline V gene, CDR1 is MNHNS and CDR2 is SASEGT. The CDR3 region is CASRRIEGGSTSGANVLTF. CDR3 DNA sequence: TGTGCCAGCAGGCGAATAGAAGGGGGCTCTACATCTGGGGCCAACGTCCTGACTTTC.

This clonotype came up many times. V gene TRBV5-5 combines with J gene TRBJ2-7; D gene uncertain. V shed 1 base and J shed 5 bases, with 13 bases lying between them. The CDR3 has 14 amino acids. In germline, CDR1 is SGHKS, CDR2 YYEKEE (reference sequence). This CDR3 reads CASSLLRSFNEQYF. The CDR3 DNA sequence: TGTGCCAGCAGCTTGTTGCGGTCTTTCAACGAGCAGTACTTC.

This clonotype showed up just a few times. This chain uses TRBV7-9 with TRBJ1-1; 8 bases agree with TRBD1. The germline V gene encodes CDR1 SEHNR and CDR2 FQNEAQ (reference sequence). The CDR3 is 14 amino acids. With V trimmed by 6 bases and J by 7 bases, 10 bases remained unmatched. CDR3 bases: TGTGCCAGCAGACCCCCAGGGGGCGCGAGTGAAGCTTTCTTT. Its protein is CASRPPGGASEAFF.

This clonotype came up a few times. The chain is built from TRBV6-1 and TRBJ1-5; D is uncertain. The CDR3 consists of 13 residues. CDR1 and CDR2 (germline): MNHNS, SASEGT. Trimming removed 2 bases at V and 10 bases at J, with 12 bases between. The CDR3 reads CASSEMNGDPQHF. CDR3 nucleotide sequence: TGTGCCAGCAGTGAAATGAATGGGGATCCCCAGCATTTT.

This clonotype appeared many times. The DNA of the CDR3 is TGCGCCAGCAGCCAAGCAACGATGGGTACAGGGAAGGGGGAGACCCAGTACTTC. It translates to CASSQATMGTGKGETQYF. The rearrangement uses TRBV4-1 and TRBJ2-5, with a possible D match to TRBD1 (6 bases). The CDR3 runs 18 residues. From germline, CDR1 is MGHRA and CDR2 YSYEKL. V lost 1 base and J lost 5, with 23 bases in between.